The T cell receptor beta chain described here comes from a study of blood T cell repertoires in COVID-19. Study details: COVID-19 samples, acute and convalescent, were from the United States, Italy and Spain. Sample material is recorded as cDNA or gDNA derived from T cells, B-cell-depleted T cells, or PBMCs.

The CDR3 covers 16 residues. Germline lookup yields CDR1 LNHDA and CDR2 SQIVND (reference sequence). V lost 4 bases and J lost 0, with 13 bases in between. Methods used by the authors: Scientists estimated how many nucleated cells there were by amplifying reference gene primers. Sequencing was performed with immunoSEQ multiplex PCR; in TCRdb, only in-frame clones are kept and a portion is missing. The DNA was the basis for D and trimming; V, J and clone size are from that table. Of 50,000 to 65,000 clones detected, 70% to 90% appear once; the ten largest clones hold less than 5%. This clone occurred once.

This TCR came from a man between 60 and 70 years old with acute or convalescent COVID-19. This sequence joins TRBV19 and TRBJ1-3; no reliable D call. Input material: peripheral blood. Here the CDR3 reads CASSTQTSGSGNTIYF. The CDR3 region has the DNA TGTGCCAGTAGTACCCAGACATCCGGCTCTGGAAACACCATATATTTT.